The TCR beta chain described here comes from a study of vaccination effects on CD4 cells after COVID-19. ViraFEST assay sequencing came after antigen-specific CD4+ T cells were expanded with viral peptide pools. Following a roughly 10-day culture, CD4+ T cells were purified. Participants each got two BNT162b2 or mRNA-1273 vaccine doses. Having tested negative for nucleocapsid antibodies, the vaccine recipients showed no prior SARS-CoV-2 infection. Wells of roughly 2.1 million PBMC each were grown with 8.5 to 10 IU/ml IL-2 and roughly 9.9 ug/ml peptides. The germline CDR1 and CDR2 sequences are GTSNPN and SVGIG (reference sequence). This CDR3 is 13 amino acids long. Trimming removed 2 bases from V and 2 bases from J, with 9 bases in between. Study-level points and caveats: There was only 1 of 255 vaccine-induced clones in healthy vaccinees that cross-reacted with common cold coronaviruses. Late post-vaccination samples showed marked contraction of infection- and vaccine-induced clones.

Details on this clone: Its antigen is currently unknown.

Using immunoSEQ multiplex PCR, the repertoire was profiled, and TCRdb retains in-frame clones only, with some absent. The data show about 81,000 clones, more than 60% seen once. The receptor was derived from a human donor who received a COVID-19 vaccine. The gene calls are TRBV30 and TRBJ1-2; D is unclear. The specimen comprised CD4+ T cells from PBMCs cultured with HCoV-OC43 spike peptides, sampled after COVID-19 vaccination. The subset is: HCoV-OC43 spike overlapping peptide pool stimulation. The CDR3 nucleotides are TGTGCCTGGAGTCTCAGTGTCAACTATGGCTACACCTTC. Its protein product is CAWSLSVNYGYTF.